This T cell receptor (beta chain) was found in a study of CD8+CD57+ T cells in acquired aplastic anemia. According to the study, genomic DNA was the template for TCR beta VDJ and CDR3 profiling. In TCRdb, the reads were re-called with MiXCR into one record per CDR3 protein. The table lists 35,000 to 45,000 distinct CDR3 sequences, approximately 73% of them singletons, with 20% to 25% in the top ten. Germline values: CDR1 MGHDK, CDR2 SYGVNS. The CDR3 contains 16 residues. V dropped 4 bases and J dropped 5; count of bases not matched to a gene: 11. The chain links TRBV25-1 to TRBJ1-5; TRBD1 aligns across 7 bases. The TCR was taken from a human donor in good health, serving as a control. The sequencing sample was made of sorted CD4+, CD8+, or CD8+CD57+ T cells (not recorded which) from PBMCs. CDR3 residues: CASSAHTGTEDQPQHF. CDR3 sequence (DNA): TGTGCCAGCAGTGCCCATACCGGGACAGAGGATCAGCCCCAGCATTTT.